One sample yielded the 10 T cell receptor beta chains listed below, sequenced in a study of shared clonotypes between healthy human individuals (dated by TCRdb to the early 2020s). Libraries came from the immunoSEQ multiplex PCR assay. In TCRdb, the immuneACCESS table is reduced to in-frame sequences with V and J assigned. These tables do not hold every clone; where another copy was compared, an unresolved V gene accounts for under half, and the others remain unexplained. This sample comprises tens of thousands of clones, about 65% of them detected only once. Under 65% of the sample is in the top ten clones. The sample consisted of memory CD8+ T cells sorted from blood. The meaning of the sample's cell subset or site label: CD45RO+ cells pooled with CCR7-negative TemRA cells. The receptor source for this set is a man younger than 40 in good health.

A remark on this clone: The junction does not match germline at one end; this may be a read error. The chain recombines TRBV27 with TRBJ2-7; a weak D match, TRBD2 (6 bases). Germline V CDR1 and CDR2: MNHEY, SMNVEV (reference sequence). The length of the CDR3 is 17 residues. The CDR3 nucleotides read TGTGCCAGCAGTTTGACTAGTAACGGCCTTGGTTCCTCCGAGCAGTACTTC. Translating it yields CASSLTSNGLGSSEQYF.

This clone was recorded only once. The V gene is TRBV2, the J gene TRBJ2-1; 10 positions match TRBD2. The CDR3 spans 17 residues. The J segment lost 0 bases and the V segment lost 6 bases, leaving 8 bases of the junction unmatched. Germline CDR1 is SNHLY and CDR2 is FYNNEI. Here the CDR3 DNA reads TGTGCCAGCAGGAGGACTAGCGGCCTTAGCTCCTACAATGAGCAGTTCTTC. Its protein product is CASRRTSGLSSYNEQFF.

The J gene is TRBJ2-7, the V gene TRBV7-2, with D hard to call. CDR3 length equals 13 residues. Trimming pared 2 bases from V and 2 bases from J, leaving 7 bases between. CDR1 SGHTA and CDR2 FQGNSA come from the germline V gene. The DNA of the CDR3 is TGTGCCAGCAGCTTATACGGAGCCTACGAGCAGTACTTC. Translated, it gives CASSLYGAYEQYF.

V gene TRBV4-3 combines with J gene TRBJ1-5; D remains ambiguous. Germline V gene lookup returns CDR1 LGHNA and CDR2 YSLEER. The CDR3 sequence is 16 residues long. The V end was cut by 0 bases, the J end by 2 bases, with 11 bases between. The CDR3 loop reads CASSQDGRLRNQPQHF. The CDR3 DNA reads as TGCGCCAGCAGCCAAGATGGCAGGTTACGCAATCAGCCCCAGCATTTT.

Here the CDR3 DNA reads TGTGCCAGCAGTTTAGTAGGGGATCCCTACGAGCAGTACTTC. Amino acids: CASSLVGDPYEQYF. This sequence joins TRBV28 and TRBJ2-7; TRBD1 might be the D (5 bases). CDR1 MDHEN and CDR2 SYDVKM come from the germline V gene. V shed 2 bases and J shed 2 bases, with 10 bases lying between them. This CDR3 has 14 amino acids.

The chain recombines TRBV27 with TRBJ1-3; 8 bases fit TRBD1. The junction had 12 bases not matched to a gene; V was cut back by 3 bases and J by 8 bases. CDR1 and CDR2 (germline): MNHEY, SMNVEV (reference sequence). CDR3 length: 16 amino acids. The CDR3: CASSFSSAGGMDTIYF. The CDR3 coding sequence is TGTGCCAGCAGTTTCAGTTCGGCAGGGGGCATGGACACCATATATTTT.

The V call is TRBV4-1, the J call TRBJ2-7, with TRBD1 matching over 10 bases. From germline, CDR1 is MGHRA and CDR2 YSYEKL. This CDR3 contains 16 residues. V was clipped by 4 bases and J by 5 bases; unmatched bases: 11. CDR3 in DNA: TGCGCCAGCAGCCTTTCTACGGACAGGGGGAATGACGAGCAGTACTTC. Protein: CASSLSTDRGNDEQYF.

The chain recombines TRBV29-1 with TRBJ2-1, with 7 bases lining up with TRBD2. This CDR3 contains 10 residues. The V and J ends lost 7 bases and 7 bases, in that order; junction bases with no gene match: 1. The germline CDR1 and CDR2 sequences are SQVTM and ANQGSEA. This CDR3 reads CSAGGNEQFF. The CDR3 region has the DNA TGCAGCGCCGGGGGGAATGAGCAGTTCTTC.

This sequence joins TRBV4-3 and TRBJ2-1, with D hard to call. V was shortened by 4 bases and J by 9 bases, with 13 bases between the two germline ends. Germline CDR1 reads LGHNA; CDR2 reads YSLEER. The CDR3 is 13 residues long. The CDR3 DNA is TGCGCCAGCAGCCGAGAGGCGTACGCTGAGCAGTTCTTC. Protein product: CASSREAYAEQFF.

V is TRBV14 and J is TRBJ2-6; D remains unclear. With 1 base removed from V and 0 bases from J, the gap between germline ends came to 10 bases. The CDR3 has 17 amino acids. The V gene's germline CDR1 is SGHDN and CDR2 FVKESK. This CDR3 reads CASSQAGLGSGANVLTF. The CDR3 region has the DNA TGTGCCAGCAGCCAAGCGGGCCTGGGCTCTGGGGCCAACGTCCTGACTTTC.